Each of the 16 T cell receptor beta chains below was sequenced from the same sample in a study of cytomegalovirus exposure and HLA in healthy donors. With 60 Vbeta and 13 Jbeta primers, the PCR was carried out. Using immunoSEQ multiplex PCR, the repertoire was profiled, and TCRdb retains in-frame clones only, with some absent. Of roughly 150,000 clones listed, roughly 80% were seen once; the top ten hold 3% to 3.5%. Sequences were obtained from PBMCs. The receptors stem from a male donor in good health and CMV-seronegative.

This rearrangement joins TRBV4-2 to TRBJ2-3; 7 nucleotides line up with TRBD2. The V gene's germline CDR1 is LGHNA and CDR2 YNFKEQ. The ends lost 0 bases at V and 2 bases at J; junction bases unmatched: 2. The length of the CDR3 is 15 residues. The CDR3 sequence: CASSQDGTTTDTQYF. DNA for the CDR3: TGTGCCAGCAGCCAAGACGGGACTACCACAGATACGCAGTATTTT.

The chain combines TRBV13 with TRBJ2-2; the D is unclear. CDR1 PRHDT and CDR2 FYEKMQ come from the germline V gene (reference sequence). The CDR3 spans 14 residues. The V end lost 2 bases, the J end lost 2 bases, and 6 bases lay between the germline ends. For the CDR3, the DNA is TGTGCCAGCAGCTTACCCCAAAACACCGGGGAGCTGTTTTTT. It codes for CASSLPQNTGELFF.

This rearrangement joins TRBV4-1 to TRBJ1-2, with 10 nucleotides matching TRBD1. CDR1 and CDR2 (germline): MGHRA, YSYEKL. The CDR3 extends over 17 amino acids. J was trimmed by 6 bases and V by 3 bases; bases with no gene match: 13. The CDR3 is CASSHPFRDRGRHGYTF. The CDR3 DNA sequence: TGCGCCAGCAGCCATCCTTTCCGGGACAGGGGACGCCATGGCTACACCTTC.

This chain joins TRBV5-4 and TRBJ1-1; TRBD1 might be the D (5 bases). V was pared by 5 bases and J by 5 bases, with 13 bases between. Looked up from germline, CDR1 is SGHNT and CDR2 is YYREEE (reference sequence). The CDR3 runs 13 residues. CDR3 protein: CASRVRGDTEAFF. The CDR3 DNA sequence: TGTGCCAGCAGGGTACGGGGGGATACTGAAGCTTTCTTT.

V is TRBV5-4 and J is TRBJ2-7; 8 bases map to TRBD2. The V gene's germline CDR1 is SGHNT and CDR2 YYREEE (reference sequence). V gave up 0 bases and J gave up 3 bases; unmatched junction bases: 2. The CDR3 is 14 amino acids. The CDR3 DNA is TGTGCCAGCAGCTTGGGAGCGGGGGACTACGAGCAGTACTTC. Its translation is CASSLGAGDYEQYF. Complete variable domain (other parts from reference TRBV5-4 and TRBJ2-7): ETGVTQSPTHLIKTRGQQVTLRCSSQSGHNTVSWYQQALGQGPQFIFQYYREEENGRGNFPPRFSGLQFPNYSSELNVNALELDDSALYLCASSLGAGDYEQYFGPGTRLTVT.

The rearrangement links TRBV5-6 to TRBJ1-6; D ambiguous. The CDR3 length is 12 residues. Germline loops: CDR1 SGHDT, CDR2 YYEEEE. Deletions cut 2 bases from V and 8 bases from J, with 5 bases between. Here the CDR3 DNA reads TGTGCCAGCAGCTTACTTGATTCACCCCTCCACTTT. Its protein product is CASSLLDSPLHF.

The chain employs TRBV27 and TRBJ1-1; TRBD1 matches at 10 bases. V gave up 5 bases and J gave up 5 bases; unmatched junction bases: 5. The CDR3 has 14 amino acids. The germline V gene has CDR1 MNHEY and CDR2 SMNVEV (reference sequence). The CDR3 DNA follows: TGTGCCAGCAGTGGAGACAGGGGGCGAACTGAAGCTTTCTTT. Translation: CASSGDRGRTEAFF.

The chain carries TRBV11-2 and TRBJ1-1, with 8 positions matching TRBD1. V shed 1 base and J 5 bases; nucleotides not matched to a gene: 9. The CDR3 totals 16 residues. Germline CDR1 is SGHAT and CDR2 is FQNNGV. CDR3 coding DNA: TGTGCCAGCAGCTTAGGCCGGACAGGGATGTTGACTGAAGCTTTCTTT. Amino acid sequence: CASSLGRTGMLTEAFF. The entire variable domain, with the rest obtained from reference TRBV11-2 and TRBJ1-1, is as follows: EAGVAQSPRYKIIEKRQSVAFWCNPISGHATLYWYQQILGQGPKLLIQFQNNGVVDDSQLPKDRFSAERLKGVDSTLKIQPAKLEDSAVYLCASSLGRTGMLTEAFFGQGTRLTVV.

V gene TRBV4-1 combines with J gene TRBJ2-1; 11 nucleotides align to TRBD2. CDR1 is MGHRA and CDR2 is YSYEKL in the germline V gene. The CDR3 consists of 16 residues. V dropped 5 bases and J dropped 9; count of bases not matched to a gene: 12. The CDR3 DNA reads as TGCGCCAGCAGCTGGACTAGCGGGTCCGTTTTATCTGAGCAGTTCTTC. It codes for CASSWTSGSVLSEQFF.

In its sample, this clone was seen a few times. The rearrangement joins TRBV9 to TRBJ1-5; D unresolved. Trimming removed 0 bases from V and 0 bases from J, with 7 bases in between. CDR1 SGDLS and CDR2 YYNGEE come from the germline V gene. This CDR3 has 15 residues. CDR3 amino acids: CASSVGQDSNQPQHF. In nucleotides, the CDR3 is TGTGCCAGCAGCGTAGGTCAGGATAGCAATCAGCCCCAGCATTTT.

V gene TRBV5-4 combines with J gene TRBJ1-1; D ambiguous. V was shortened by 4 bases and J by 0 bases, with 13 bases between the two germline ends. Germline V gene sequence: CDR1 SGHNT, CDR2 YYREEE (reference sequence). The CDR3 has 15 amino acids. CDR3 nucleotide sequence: TGTGCCAGCAGCCCATTGGGCAGCATGAACACTGAAGCTTTCTTT. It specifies CASSPLGSMNTEAFF.

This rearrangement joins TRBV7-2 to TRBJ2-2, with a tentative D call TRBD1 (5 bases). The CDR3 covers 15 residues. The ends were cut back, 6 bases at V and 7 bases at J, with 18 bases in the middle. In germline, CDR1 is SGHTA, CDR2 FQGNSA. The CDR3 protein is CASSSTAPWGGELFF. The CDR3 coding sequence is TGTGCCAGCAGTTCGACAGCGCCCTGGGGCGGGGAGCTGTTTTTT.

The CDR3: CSTETGIYGYTF. The CDR3, as DNA: TGCAGCACTGAGACAGGGATATATGGCTACACCTTC. The chain uses TRBV29-1 and TRBJ1-2, with TRBD1 identical over 7 bases. Looked up from germline, CDR1 is SQVTM and CDR2 is ANQGSEA. Losses at the gene ends were 8 bases for V and 5 bases for J; bases not matched to a gene: 8. CDR3 length: 12 residues.

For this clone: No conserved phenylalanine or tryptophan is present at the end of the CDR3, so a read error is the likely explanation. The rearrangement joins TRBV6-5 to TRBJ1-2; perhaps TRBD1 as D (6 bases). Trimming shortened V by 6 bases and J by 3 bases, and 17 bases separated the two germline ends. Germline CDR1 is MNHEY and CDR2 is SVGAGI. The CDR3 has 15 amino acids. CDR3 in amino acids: CASSPGQGLYYGYTL. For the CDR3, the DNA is TGTGCCAGCAGCCCGGGGCAGGGGTTATACTATGGCTACACCCTC.

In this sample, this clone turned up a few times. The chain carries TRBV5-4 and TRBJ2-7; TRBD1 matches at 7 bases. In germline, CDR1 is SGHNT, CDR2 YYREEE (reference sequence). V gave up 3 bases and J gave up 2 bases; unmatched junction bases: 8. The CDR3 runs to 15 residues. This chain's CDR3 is CASSYRDREAYEQYF. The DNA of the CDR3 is TGTGCCAGCAGCTACCGGGACAGAGAGGCCTACGAGCAGTACTTC.

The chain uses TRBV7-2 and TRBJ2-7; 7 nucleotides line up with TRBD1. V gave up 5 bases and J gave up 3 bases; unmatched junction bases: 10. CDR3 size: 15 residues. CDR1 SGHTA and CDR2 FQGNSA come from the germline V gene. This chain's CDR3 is CASSPFPGQSYEQYF. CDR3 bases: TGTGCCAGCAGCCCATTTCCGGGACAGAGCTACGAGCAGTACTTC.